The next 21 T cell receptor beta chains were all read from a single sample in a study of T cells expressing NK-cell markers (TCRdb year 2020). To prepare the library, 5' RACE was applied. Sequencing took place on an Illumina HiSeq 2000. Each CDR3 protein sequence appears as one entry after TCRdb reprocessed the reads, and no DNA is included. The sample has 150,000 to 180,000 distinct CDR3 sequences on record. 37% of the sample lies in the top ten. The sample taken for sequencing was blood T cells: a sorted CD56 or NKG2C T cell subset, CD4+ or CD8+ T cells, or bulk PBMC T cells (not recorded which). Receptor source: a woman between 50 and 59 years old in good health. Donor details come from another sample of the same person, matched by shared clones.

V usage is TRBV15 and J usage is TRBJ2-3; TCRdb returns TRBD2, unconfirmable since there is no DNA. Germline assignment: CDR1 LNHNV and CDR2 YYDKDF (reference sequence). This CDR3 region has 17 residues. The CDR3 loop is CATSRDWASGPMNTQYF.

The V and J genes are TRBV4-1 and TRBJ2-5. Looked up from germline, CDR1 is MGHRA and CDR2 is YSYEKL. The CDR3 runs 15 residues. The CDR3 sequence: CASSQDTRTEETQYF.

This chain joins TRBV15 and TRBJ2-7. CDR3 length: 14 amino acids. Germline V gene data show CDR1 as LNHNV and CDR2 as YYDKDF (reference sequence). CDR3 in amino acids: CATSRARNSYEQYF.

The genes are TRBV7-6 and TRBJ2-1; the D gene TCRdb calls, TRBD1, cannot be checked with no DNA. In germline, CDR1 is SGHVS, CDR2 FNYEAQ. There are 14 residues in the CDR3. CDR3: CASSRESSYNEQFF.

The J gene is TRBJ1-1, the V gene TRBV27; TCRdb gives TRBD1 as the D gene, but with no DNA this cannot be confirmed. The CDR3 has 11 residues. CDR1 MNHEY and CDR2 SMNVEV come from the germline V gene (reference sequence). CDR3 sequence: CASRGQAEAFF.

The rearrangement links TRBV6-1 to TRBJ2-2. The CDR3 consists of 16 residues. Germline V gene data show CDR1 as MNHNS and CDR2 as SASEGT. The CDR3 spells CASSEAPLMNTGELFF.

This chain joins TRBV18 and TRBJ2-5; as DNA is missing, the TRBD2 call by TCRdb cannot be tested. The CDR3 is 13 residues long. Germline-derived CDR1 and CDR2 are KGHSH and LQKENI. The CDR3 region is CASSPEGRETQYF. The full variable domain, its missing parts supplied by reference TRBV18 and TRBJ2-5, is NAGVMQNPRHLVRRRGQEARLRCSPMKGHSHVYWYRQLPEEGLKFMVYLQKENIIDESGMPKERFSAEFPKEGPSILRIQQVVRGDSAAYFCASSPEGRETQYFGPGTRLLVL.

The chain is built from TRBV6-5 and TRBJ2-1; there is no DNA to check the TCRdb D call of TRBD2. The germline CDR1 and CDR2 sequences are MNHEY and SVGAGI. The CDR3 runs to 17 residues. CDR3 residues: CASSTYGRATSYNEQFF.

The CDR3 protein is CSAVGTDGAYNEQFF. The chain joins TRBV20-1 to TRBJ2-1; the D call of TRBD1 rests on TCRdb alone, since no DNA is present to check it. The CDR3 is made up of 15 amino acids. Germline loops: CDR1 DFQATT, CDR2 SNEGSKA (reference sequence).

The chain links TRBV25-1 to TRBJ2-5; with no DNA, the TCRdb D assignment of TRBD2 cannot be verified. The CDR3 is 17 amino acids. Germline V CDR1 and CDR2: MGHDK, SYGVNS. The CDR3 here is CASSAFSSSEGQETQYF.

This rearrangement joins TRBV2 to TRBJ2-7; the TCRdb call, TRBD1, lacks DNA for checking. Germline V lookup: CDR1 SNHLY, CDR2 FYNNEI. This CDR3 comprises 13 residues. The CDR3 reads CASIRGTRYEQYF. The whole variable domain, remainder taken from reference TRBV2 and TRBJ2-7, is EPEVTQTPSHQVTQMGQEVILRCVPISNHLYFYWYRQILGQKVEFLVSFYNNEISEKSEIFDDQFSVERPDGSNFTLKIRSTKLEDSAMYFCASIRGTRYEQYFGPGTRLTVT.

V gene TRBV7-8 combines with J gene TRBJ2-6. Germline V lookup: CDR1 SGHVS, CDR2 FQNEAQ. CDR3 length: 15 residues. CDR3 loop: CASSREISGANVLTF.

This chain connects TRBV4-1 to TRBJ2-7. The CDR3 is 15 amino acids. Germline V CDR1 and CDR2: MGHRA, YSYEKL. This CDR3 reads CASSRAAGVFYEQYF.

V is TRBV11-2 and J is TRBJ2-1. This CDR3 contains 13 residues. Germline V gene lookup returns CDR1 SGHAT and CDR2 FQNNGV. CDR3 protein: CASSLGSYNEQFF.

V is TRBV4-1 and J is TRBJ2-3; TCRdb outputs TRBD1, but without DNA this stays unchecked. Germline V lookup: CDR1 MGHRA, CDR2 YSYEKL. The CDR3 contains 15 residues. CDR3 sequence reads: CASSQDGQGPDTQYF.

V usage is TRBV3-1 and J usage is TRBJ2-3; the D call from TCRdb, TRBD1, cannot be confirmed without DNA. This CDR3 has 19 residues. Germline lookup yields CDR1 LGHDT and CDR2 YNNKEL (reference sequence). CDR3 amino acids: CASSQGASLKPQAQDTQYF.

V is TRBV5-1 and J is TRBJ1-2; without DNA, the TCRdb call of TRBD1 cannot be checked. Germline CDR1 and CDR2: SGHRS and YFSETQ. This CDR3 comprises 12 residues. CDR3 region: CASRDSGYGYTF.

J is TRBJ2-7 and V is TRBV5-5; the D call of TRBD1 rests on TCRdb alone, since no DNA is present to check it. This CDR3 contains 16 residues. Germline values: CDR1 SGHKS, CDR2 YYEKEE (reference sequence). The CDR3: CASSEGPPGRKYEQYF.

This chain joins TRBV7-9 and TRBJ1-6. CDR1 is SEHNR, CDR2 FQNEAQ, per germline (reference sequence). This CDR3 region has 14 residues. This CDR3 is CASSHTPTNSPLHF.

The chain combines TRBV28 with TRBJ1-1; as DNA is missing, the TRBD1 call by TCRdb cannot be tested. CDR1 and CDR2 from the germline V gene are MDHEN and SYDVKM. CDR3 length: 15 amino acids. This chain's CDR3 is CASRDRDRLNTEAFF. The full variable domain, in which reference TRBV28 and TRBJ1-1 provide the parts outside the CDR3, is DVKVTQSSRYLVKRTGEKVFLECVQDMDHENMFWYRQDPGLGLRLIYFSYDVKMKEKGDIPEGYSVSREKKERFSLILESASTNQTSMYLCASRDRDRLNTEAFFGQGTRLTVV.

The gene calls are TRBV2 and TRBJ2-2. Germline lookup yields CDR1 SNHLY and CDR2 FYNNEI. The CDR3 has 11 amino acids. The CDR3 reads CGGWNTGELFF.